Listed here are 10 T cell receptor beta chains from one sample, sequenced in a study of Graves' ophthalmopathy and Graves' hyperthyroidism. RNA transcripts were the source from which TCR beta CDR3 regions were amplified. A first-round RT-PCR used HTBI primers, followed by a second-round multiplex PCR. A single record per CDR3 protein comes from TCRdb applying MiXCR to the multiplex PCR reads. The data contain around 520,000 distinct CDR3 sequences, about two fifths of them singletons. The sequenced sample was peripheral blood or thyroid tissue (not recorded which). The source of these receptors is an adult man with Graves' hyperthyroidism.

This chain joins TRBV2 and TRBJ1-1, with unresolved D. CDR3 size: 11 residues. CDR1 is SNHLY, CDR2 FYNNEI, per germline. Trimming left V 8 bases short and J 10 bases short, with 14 bases between. As DNA, the CDR3 is TGTGCCAGCTCTAATTCAGCTGGAGCTTTCTTT. Translation gives CASSNSAGAFF.

This clonotype appeared many times. This chain links TRBV6-5 with TRBJ1-6, with D uncertain. Trimming stripped 6 bases from V and 8 bases from J, with 17 bases between. Germline V CDR1 and CDR2: MNHEY, SVGAGI. CDR3 length: 15 residues. The CDR3 spells CASRAEWGTHSPLHF. CDR3 bases: TGTGCCAGCAGGGCGGAATGGGGTACGCATTCACCCCTCCACTTT.

Note on this clonotype: The junction departs from germline at one end; a sequencing error may be responsible. The genes are TRBV19 and TRBJ2-5; D gene ambiguous. Germline-derived CDR1 and CDR2 are LNHDA and SQIVND (reference sequence). The CDR3 runs to 14 residues. CDR3 protein: CASSIEWGQEAQYF. The CDR3 nucleotides read TGTGCCAGTAGTATAGAGTGGGGTCAAGAGGCCCAGTACTTC.

The CDR3, as DNA: TGTGCCACTCTCCATGGGGGTAAGAACACTGAAGCTTTCTTT. Protein: CATLHGGKNTEAFF. The chain carries TRBV12-3 or TRBV12-4 and TRBJ1-1; TRBD1 is a possible D gene (5 bases). Trimming left V 10 bases short and J 1 base short, with 16 bases between. The CDR3 is 14 amino acids.

V is TRBV24-1 and J is TRBJ2-1; weak D call: TRBD2 (6 bases). The CDR3 contains 15 residues. The V end was cut by 3 bases, the J end by 7 bases, with 15 bases between. Germline CDR1 KGHDR, CDR2 SFDVKD. The CDR3 coding sequence is TGTGCCACCAGTGATCCCTTCGGGAGTCCAAATGAGCAGTTCTTC. Its protein product is CATSDPFGSPNEQFF.

This clonotype showed up many times. The V call is TRBV20-1, the J call TRBJ1-2; tentative D call: TRBD1 (6 bases). CDR3 length: 15 residues. Germline V gene lookup returns CDR1 DFQATT and CDR2 SNEGSKA (reference sequence). Trimming took 0 bases from V and 4 from J, leaving 15 bases between them. The CDR3 DNA reads TGCAGTGCTAGAGATCGTGGGGGACAAATCTATGGCTACACCTTC. Translation gives CSARDRGGQIYGYTF.

The chain joins TRBV14 to TRBJ1-2; 7 positions agree with TRBD1. J was trimmed by 2 bases and V by 3 bases; bases with no gene match: 15. There are 18 residues in the CDR3. Germline V CDR1 and CDR2: SGHDN, FVKESK. The CDR3 region is CASSHQGQDALRNYGYTF. The DNA for the CDR3 is TGTGCCAGCAGCCACCAAGGACAGGACGCCCTGCGGAACTATGGCTACACCTTC.

The chain links TRBV10-3 to TRBJ1-5; the match to TRBD1 covers 10 bases. Unmatched junction bases numbered 6, after V lost 10 bases and J lost 0 bases. Germline lookup yields CDR1 ENHRY and CDR2 SYGVKD. The CDR3 loop spans 15 amino acids. The CDR3 loop is CASKRQGASNQPQHF. In DNA, the CDR3 is TGTGCCAGCAAAAGACAGGGGGCTAGCAATCAGCCCCAGCATTTT.

The chain employs TRBV7-9 and TRBJ2-5; the D gene is possibly TRBD1 (5 bases). The V end was cut by 6 bases, the J end by 5 bases, with 22 bases between. CDR1 and CDR2 from the germline V gene are SEHNR and FQNEAQ (reference sequence). The CDR3 consists of 16 residues. The CDR3 DNA reads TGTGCCAGCAGTTCCAGGGTTTCTCTTTCCTCGGAGACCCAGTACTTC. Translating it yields CASSSRVSLSSETQYF.

To note about this clonotype: A much larger clone is a single base away; this may be a read error. V gene TRBV10-3 combines with J gene TRBJ2-7; 8 bases are shared with TRBD1. CDR1 is ENHRY and CDR2 is SYGVKD in the germline V gene. V was pared by 10 bases and J by 0 bases, with 14 bases of the junction left unmatched. This CDR3 comprises 16 residues. The chain's CDR3 is CASRPMRGQGSYEQYF. CDR3 nucleotide sequence: TGTGCCAGCAGACCAATGAGAGGACAGGGCTCCTACGAGCAGTACTTC.